This T cell receptor (beta chain) was sequenced in a study of control samples from healthy donors and cancer patients. Assay used: immunoSEQ multiplex PCR; TCRdb lists only in-frame clones, some missing. The sample has some 94,000 clones, about 86% seen once. This CDR3 is built from 15 residues. V lost 5 bases to trimming and J lost 3 bases; unmatched junction nucleotides: 5. The germline V gene has CDR1 MNHEY and CDR2 SVGAGI. The chain joins TRBV6-5 to TRBJ2-7, with 12 positions matching TRBD1. The sequence was collected from a woman aged 45-59 years in good health. Sequenced input: blood. The CDR3 reads CASSKGTGGRYEQYF. The CDR3 DNA sequence: TGTGCCAGCAGTAAGGGGACAGGGGGCCGCTACGAGCAGTACTTC.